These 32 T cell receptor beta chains originate from one sample sequenced in a study of PD-1 blockade in mismatch repair-deficient tumors. Assay: immunoSEQ multiplex PCR; the TCRdb copy retains only in-frame clones and omits some. The data contain 120,000 or so clones, 88% of them singletons. This material consisted of peripheral blood, taken just over 70 weeks after starting pembrolizumab. The receptors come from an adult with mismatch repair-deficient cancer.

The chain uses TRBV7-9 and TRBJ2-1, with D perhaps TRBD2 (5 bases). The germline V gene has CDR1 SEHNR and CDR2 FQNEAQ (reference sequence). Trimming left V 0 bases short and J 6 bases short, with 9 bases between. The CDR3 extends over 14 amino acids. The CDR3 bases are TGTGCCAGCAGCTTAGCGGGAGTGAGCAATGAGCAGTTCTTC. Translating gives CASSLAGVSNEQFF.

This clone has only a few counts. The chain links TRBV11-2 to TRBJ1-5, with 7 bases aligning to TRBD1. There are 15 residues in the CDR3. The germline V gene encodes CDR1 SGHAT and CDR2 FQNNGV. The junction had 2 bases not matched to a gene; V was cut back by 0 bases and J by 3 bases. CDR3 amino acids: CASSLEGQNNQPQHF. The DNA of the CDR3 is TGTGCCAGCAGCTTAGAGGGACAGAACAATCAGCCCCAGCATTTT.

Here the CDR3 DNA reads TGTGCCACCCAGGGTTATAGCAATCAGCCCCAGCATTTT. Translated, it gives CATQGYSNQPQHF. The rearrangement links TRBV10-3 to TRBJ1-5; D might be TRBD1 (5 bases). Looked up from germline, CDR1 is ENHRY and CDR2 is SYGVKD. CDR3 size: 13 residues. The V end was cut by 10 bases, the J end by 0 bases, with 10 bases between.

The genes are TRBV19 and TRBJ1-1; D uncertain. The CDR3 loop spans 13 amino acids. Trimming took 5 bases from V and 6 from J, leaving 13 bases between them. Germline lookup yields CDR1 LNHDA and CDR2 SQIVND (reference sequence). Written as DNA, the CDR3 is TGTGCCAGTAGTGCCGCGGGAGCGGCTGAAGCTTTCTTT. Its translation: CASSAAGAAEAFF.

The chain couples TRBV11-2 to TRBJ2-1; D possibly corresponds to TRBD1 (6 bases). The CDR3 has 15 residues. Germline CDR1 and CDR2: SGHAT and FQNNGV. Trimming cost V 3 bases and J 5 bases, with 14 bases left between them. CDR3 in DNA: TGTGCCAGCAGCTTGTGGGGGACACCAGACAATGAGCAGTTCTTC. This gives the protein CASSLWGTPDNEQFF.

The chain couples TRBV19 to TRBJ2-7; D assignment may be TRBD1 or TRBD2 (5 bases each). With 6 bases removed from V and 0 bases from J, the gap between germline ends came to 12 bases. Per the germline V gene, CDR1 is LNHDA and CDR2 is SQIVND (reference sequence). There are 14 residues in the CDR3. The CDR3 is CASRRDASSYEQYF. The CDR3 coding sequence is TGTGCCAGTAGGAGGGACGCCAGCTCCTACGAGCAGTACTTC.

This rearrangement joins TRBV18 to TRBJ1-1, with D possibly TRBD1 on 6 matching bases. This CDR3 spans 15 amino acids. Between the trimmed V and J ends, which lost 2 bases and 10 bases, there was a span of 20 bases. The germline V gene encodes CDR1 KGHSH and CDR2 LQKENI. This chain's CDR3 is CASSPSRGGETGAFF. CDR3 DNA: TGTGCCAGCTCACCAAGCCGAGGGGGAGAAACCGGAGCTTTCTTT.

The J gene is TRBJ2-7, the V gene TRBV29-1; possibly TRBD1 for D (6 bases). CDR1 is SQVTM, CDR2 ANQGSEA, per germline. Trimming took 6 bases from V and 4 from J, leaving 16 bases between them. The CDR3 is 13 residues long. CDR3 nucleotides: TGCAGCGTGGTCGGACAGAAAGAGTACGAGCAGTACTTC. It codes for CSVVGQKEYEQYF.

V and J are TRBV27 and TRBJ2-7, with D hard to call. Trimming took off 4 bases at V and 2 bases at J, with 12 bases between the two ends. The CDR3 sequence is 14 residues long. Germline V lookup: CDR1 MNHEY, CDR2 SMNVEV (reference sequence). The CDR3 sequence: CASSSETGAYEQYF. In nucleotides, the CDR3 is TGTGCCAGCAGTTCCGAGACGGGTGCCTACGAGCAGTACTTC.

This chain uses TRBV28 with TRBJ1-2; TRBD1 agrees at 9 bases. Germline values: CDR1 MDHEN, CDR2 SYDVKM. This CDR3 spans 18 amino acids. With 6 bases clipped from V and 4 bases from J, the junction kept 18 bases outside the gene matches. The CDR3 DNA is TGTGCCAGCAGCCTCTTGGGGACAGGGAGCCTCCTTCGCTATGGCTACACCTTC. Translating gives CASSLLGTGSLLRYGYTF.

This chain connects TRBV5-6 to TRBJ2-2; 9 bases line up with TRBD2. CDR3 length: 17 residues. Germline V gene lookup returns CDR1 SGHDT and CDR2 YYEEEE. The V gene end was trimmed by 4 bases and the J gene end by 0 bases; junction bases not matched to a gene: 7. Here the CDR3 DNA reads TGTGCCAGCAGCCGTAGACTAGCGGACGCGAACACCGGGGAGCTGTTTTTT. Encoded protein: CASSRRLADANTGELFF.

Comment on this clone: This same CDR3 is encoded by further DNA sequences in the sample. The genes are TRBV6-4 and TRBJ1-5; no clear D gene. In germline, CDR1 is MRHNA, CDR2 SNTAGT. Trimming shortened V by 3 bases and J by 1 base, and 4 bases separated the two germline ends. The CDR3 sequence is 13 residues long. The CDR3, as DNA: TGTGCCAGCAGTGAGGGGAGCAATCAGCCCCAGCATTTT. As protein: CASSEGSNQPQHF.

The chain is built from TRBV28 and TRBJ1-2; D may be TRBD1 (5 bases). V was cut by 3 bases and J by 3 bases, with 8 bases left in between. The CDR3 has 13 residues. Germline assignment: CDR1 MDHEN and CDR2 SYDVKM. CDR3 loop: CASSFVGDYGYTF. The CDR3 nucleotides are TGTGCCAGCAGTTTCGTAGGGGACTATGGCTACACCTTC.

The count of this clone is one. This sequence joins TRBV11-2 and TRBJ1-1; no firm D call. Germline CDR1 SGHAT, CDR2 FQNNGV. The CDR3 has 15 residues. V was clipped by 1 base and J by 0 bases, with 9 bases between them. The DNA of the CDR3 is TGTGCCAGCAGCTTAGGGGCCTACATGAACACTGAAGCTTTCTTT. As protein: CASSLGAYMNTEAFF.

CDR3 nucleotide sequence: TGCGCCAGCAGCCAAGATTCAAGCCTCTCCTACGAGCAGTACTTC. This encodes CASSQDSSLSYEQYF. The chain is built from TRBV4-3 and TRBJ2-7; D remains ambiguous. The germline V and J ends were trimmed by 0 bases and 0 bases, with 9 bases remaining between them. The CDR3 totals 15 residues. CDR1 is LGHNA, CDR2 YSLEER, per germline.

V is TRBV4-1 and J is TRBJ1-2; TRBD1 agrees at 7 bases. The germline CDR1 and CDR2 sequences are MGHRA and YSYEKL. V shed 4 bases, J shed 7 bases, and the junction held 9 bases outside the gene matches. The CDR3 spans 14 residues. CDR3 sequence reads: CASSRRDRAGGYTF. CDR3 in DNA: TGCGCCAGCAGCCGCCGTGACAGGGCCGGTGGCTACACCTTC.

V is TRBV7-2 and J is TRBJ2-7; 7 nucleotides match TRBD1. J lost 3 bases, V lost 2 bases, and 13 bases had no gene match. Germline V gene lookup returns CDR1 SGHTA and CDR2 FQGNSA. The CDR3 is 17 residues long. Here the CDR3 DNA reads TGTGCCAGCAGCTTACCCAGGGACAGCCACTTTATCTACGAGCAGTACTTC. Translated, it gives CASSLPRDSHFIYEQYF.

The chain employs TRBV18 and TRBJ2-7; D uncertain. This CDR3 contains 13 residues. The germline V gene encodes CDR1 KGHSH and CDR2 LQKENI. V was cut by 0 bases and J by 5 bases, with 8 bases left in between. The DNA for the CDR3 is TGTGCCAGCTCACCACCCGCCGGCAACGAGCAGTACTTC. This translates into CASSPPAGNEQYF. Supplemented by reference TRBV18 and TRBJ2-7, the full variable domain reads NAGVMQNPRHLVRRRGQEARLRCSPMKGHSHVYWYRQLPEEGLKFMVYLQKENIIDESGMPKERFSAEFPKEGPSILRIQQVVRGDSAAYFCASSPPAGNEQYFGPGTRLTVT.

This clone appeared a single time. CDR3 nucleotide sequence: TGTGCCAGTAAGAGGGGAGGAACATACAATGAGCAGTTCTTC. Its protein is CASKRGGTYNEQFF. This rearrangement joins TRBV7-9 to TRBJ2-1, with a possible D match to TRBD2 (6 bases). The CDR3 consists of 14 residues. Trimming shortened V by 9 bases and J by 4 bases, and 16 bases separated the two germline ends. The germline CDR1 and CDR2 sequences are SEHNR and FQNEAQ (reference sequence). Combining the CDR3 with reference TRBV7-9 and TRBJ2-1 gives the whole variable domain DTGVSQNPRHKITKRGQNVTFRCDPISEHNRLYWYRQTLGQGPEFLTYFQNEAQLEKSRLLSDRFSAERPKGSFSTLEIQRTEQGDSAMYLCASKRGGTYNEQFFGPGTRLTVL.

The chain employs TRBV4-3 and TRBJ2-3, with D perhaps TRBD2 (6 bases). Germline-derived CDR1 and CDR2 are LGHNA and YSLEER. Trimming cost V 0 bases and J 1 base, with 8 bases left between them. This CDR3 is built from 15 residues. The CDR3 sequence is CASSQDWGGTDTQYF. The DNA of the CDR3 is TGCGCCAGCAGCCAAGATTGGGGGGGCACAGATACGCAGTATTTT.

The chain employs TRBV4-1 and TRBJ2-5; weak D call: TRBD2 (6 bases). V was cut by 4 bases and J by 4 bases, with 13 bases left in between. The CDR3 has 14 residues. Germline V gene sequence: CDR1 MGHRA, CDR2 YSYEKL. For the CDR3, the DNA is TGCGCCAGCAGCCCCTCTAGCGTGATAGAGACCCAGTACTTC. Its translation: CASSPSSVIETQYF.

The chain links TRBV4-1 to TRBJ2-2; 13 bases fit TRBD2. Unmatched junction bases numbered 11, after V lost 2 bases and J lost 5 bases. CDR3 size: 19 residues. The germline V gene encodes CDR1 MGHRA and CDR2 YSYEKL. CDR3 sequence (DNA): TGCGCCAGCAGCCAATACTCGGTTGCACTAGCGGGAGGGACCGGGGAGCTGTTTTTT. Translation: CASSQYSVALAGGTGELFF.

The J gene is TRBJ2-3, the V gene TRBV7-3; 10 nucleotides match TRBD2. J gave up 0 bases and V 3 bases, and 0 bases lay outside the gene matches. CDR1 is SGHTA and CDR2 is FQGTGA in the germline V gene. The CDR3 length is 15 residues. CDR3 DNA: TGTGCCAGCAGCTTTAGCGGGGGGAGCACAGATACGCAGTATTTT. Amino acid sequence: CASSFSGGSTDTQYF.

The rearrangement uses TRBV29-1 and TRBJ2-2; the match to TRBD2 covers 11 bases. The CDR3 has 15 amino acids. In germline, CDR1 is SQVTM, CDR2 ANQGSEA. Trimming cost V 4 bases and J 4 bases; bases outside gene matches: 5. The CDR3 bases are TGCAGCGTTGGGTCGGGACTAGCGGTCACCGGGGAGCTGTTTTTT. Translated: CSVGSGLAVTGELFF.

The chain links TRBV10-3 to TRBJ2-6; TRBD1 agrees at 7 bases. From germline, CDR1 is ENHRY and CDR2 SYGVKD. V trimming: 6 bases; J trimming: 0 bases; junction bases outside the gene matches: 11. The CDR3 contains 18 residues. CDR3 bases: TGTGCCATCAGCTCCTTAGGGACAGAACCCTCTGGGGCCAACGTCCTGACTTTC. Translation: CAISSLGTEPSGANVLTF.

The rearrangement links TRBV4-1 to TRBJ2-7; D remains unclear. V lost 1 base and J 1 base, leaving 8 bases between the germline ends. Germline V gene data show CDR1 as MGHRA and CDR2 as YSYEKL. CDR3 length equals 14 residues. CDR3 sequence: CASSQAEVSYEQYF. The CDR3 nucleotides read TGCGCCAGCAGCCAAGCTGAGGTTTCCTACGAGCAGTACTTC.

The V call is TRBV27, the J call TRBJ2-4; D possibly corresponds to TRBD1 (5 bases). Germline V CDR1 and CDR2: MNHEY, SMNVEV (reference sequence). This CDR3 has 15 residues. V lost 2 bases, J lost 5 bases, and 13 bases lay in between. The CDR3 protein is CASSLGAEPQNIQYF. The CDR3 DNA follows: TGTGCCAGCAGTTTAGGGGCGGAGCCTCAAAACATTCAGTACTTC.

The chain links TRBV10-3 to TRBJ2-1; 13 positions agree with TRBD2. Trimming took 3 bases from V and 1 from J; bases not matched to a gene: 12. CDR3 length equals 20 residues. From germline, CDR1 is ENHRY and CDR2 SYGVKD. CDR3 loop: CAISDQTSGRAPGSYNEQFF. CDR3 bases: TGTGCCATCAGTGACCAAACTAGCGGGAGGGCCCCAGGGTCCTACAATGAGCAGTTCTTC.

The CDR3 sequence: CAILRAGVGNTIYF. In DNA form, the CDR3 reads TGTGCCATCCTGCGCGCAGGGGTTGGAAACACCATATATTTT. The chain uses TRBV6-1 and TRBJ1-3, with a tentative D call TRBD1 (6 bases). The ends were cut back, 10 bases at V and 3 bases at J, with 16 bases in the middle. Germline-derived CDR1 and CDR2 are MNHNS and SASEGT. The CDR3 sequence is 14 residues long.

The rearrangement joins TRBV2 to TRBJ2-3; TRBD2 matches 11 bases. The CDR3 runs 14 residues. With 4 bases clipped from V and 4 bases from J, the junction kept 1 base outside the gene matches. Germline loops: CDR1 SNHLY, CDR2 FYNNEI. CDR3 in amino acids: CASSVLAGADTQYF. In DNA form, the CDR3 reads TGTGCCAGCAGTGTACTAGCGGGAGCAGATACGCAGTATTTT.

The chain uses TRBV19 and TRBJ2-3; 13 nucleotides align to TRBD2. After removal of 6 bases from V and 5 bases from J, the junction contained 8 bases not matched to a gene. Germline values: CDR1 LNHDA, CDR2 SQIVND (reference sequence). This CDR3 has 16 amino acids. CDR3 DNA: TGTGCCAGTAGCACTACTAGCGGGAGGGCCATAGATACGCAGTATTTT. Translation: CASSTTSGRAIDTQYF.

The V and J genes are TRBV7-9 and TRBJ2-7, with 7 bases that match TRBD2. The CDR3 loop spans 13 amino acids. The V and J ends lost 10 bases and 0 bases, in that order; junction bases with no gene match: 6. The germline V gene has CDR1 SEHNR and CDR2 FQNEAQ (reference sequence). Written as DNA, the CDR3 is TGTGCCACGAGGGCTAGCGGCTCCTACGAGCAGTACTTC. Translated, it gives CATRASGSYEQYF.